The T cell receptor (beta chain) described here comes from a study of cytomegalovirus exposure and HLA in healthy donors. Overall study context: From HLA-typed donors, an early data release held 70 million to 95 million unique TCRs. For the approximately 390 genotyped donors, about 79% fell within the Caucasian-associated ancestry cluster.

Vbeta (60) and Jbeta (13) primers were used in the PCR. The assay was immunoSEQ multiplex PCR, and TCRdb's table has in-frame clones only and misses some. This sample has under 300,000 clones, with about nine tenths found just once. Study-wide points: A missense DCLRE1C variant was associated with V- and J-gene trimming of TCR beta chains in a later analysis, and an independent cohort replicated the association. Approximately 18,000 TCR beta sequences were associated with HLA alleles at 0.05 false discovery rate in a later analysis.

The CDR3 runs to 14 residues. V gave up 2 bases and J gave up 0 bases, with 9 bases separating them. Per germline, CDR1 SGHDT and CDR2 YYEEEE. The table lists this clone with a few counts. Its matching antigen is unknown. The V gene is TRBV5-6, the J gene TRBJ2-7; D perhaps matches TRBD2 (6 bases). This TCR was sampled from a man in his forties or fifties in good health and CMV-seropositive. The material sequenced was PBMCs. The chain's CDR3 is CASSFRESSYEQYF. CDR3 sequence (DNA): TGTGCCAGCAGCTTCCGGGAGAGCTCCTACGAGCAGTACTTC.